This T cell receptor beta chain was recovered during a study of tumor-infiltrating lymphocytes in localized non-small cell lung cancer. Study as a whole: Some samples were collected after neoadjuvant chemotherapy; smokers, never-smokers and several histologies were included. From each patient, both tumor and uninvolved lung, non-adjacent to tumor, were sampled. Notes on the study in general: Tumors had more T cell infiltration than uninvolved lung, per TCRbeta sequencing and CD3 counts.

The CDR3 extends over 16 amino acids. V lost 3 bases to trimming and J lost 4 bases; unmatched junction nucleotides: 6. Germline CDR1 SGHNT, CDR2 YENEEA. A note on this clone: The antigen is undetermined.

The repertoire was sequenced with immunoSEQ multiplex PCR; TCRdb's copy has only in-frame clones and lacks some. The sample lists around 23,000 clones, 73% occurring once. The sequence was collected from a human donor with non-small cell lung cancer. This chain links TRBV11-3 with TRBJ2-3; 11 positions match TRBD2. The sample consisted of lung tumor tissue. The CDR3 nucleotides are TGTGCCAGCAGCTTGGTAGCGGGGGGGCCCTCAGATACGCAGTATTTT. It is translated as CASSLVAGGPSDTQYF.